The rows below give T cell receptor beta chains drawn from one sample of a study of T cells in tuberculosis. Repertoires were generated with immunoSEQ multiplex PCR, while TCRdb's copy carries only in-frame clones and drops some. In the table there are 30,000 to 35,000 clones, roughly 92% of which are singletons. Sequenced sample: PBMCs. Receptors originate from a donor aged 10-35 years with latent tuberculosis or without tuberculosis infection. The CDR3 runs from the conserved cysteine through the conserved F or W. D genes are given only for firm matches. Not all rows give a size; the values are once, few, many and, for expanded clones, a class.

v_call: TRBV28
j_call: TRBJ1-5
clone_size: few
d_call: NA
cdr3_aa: CASSGNTGNQPQHF
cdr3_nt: TGTGCCAGCAGTGGGAACACAGGGAATCAGCCCCAGCATTTT

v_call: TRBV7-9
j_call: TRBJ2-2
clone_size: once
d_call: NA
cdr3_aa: CASSLAHEGSGELFF
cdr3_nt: TGTGCCAGCAGCTTAGCGCACGAGGGAAGCGGGGAGCTGTTTTTT

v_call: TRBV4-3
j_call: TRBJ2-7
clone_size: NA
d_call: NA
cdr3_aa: CASSQDRTDSSYEQYF
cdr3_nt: TGCGCCAGCAGCCAAGACCGGACAGACAGCTCCTACGAGCAGTACTTC

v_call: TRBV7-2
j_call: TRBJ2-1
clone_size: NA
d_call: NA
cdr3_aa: CASSEGPAVFF
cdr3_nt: TGTGCCAGCAGCGAGGGCCCAGCCGTGTTCTTC

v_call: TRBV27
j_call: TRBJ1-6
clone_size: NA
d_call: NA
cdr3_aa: CASSTGSSSPLHF
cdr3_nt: TGTGCCAGCAGTACGGGATCGAGTTCACCCCTCCACTTT

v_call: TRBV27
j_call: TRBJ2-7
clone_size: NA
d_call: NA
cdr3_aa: CASSLISGLSTYEQYF
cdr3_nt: TGTGCCAGCAGTTTGATATCGGGGTTATCAACCTACGAGCAGTACTTC

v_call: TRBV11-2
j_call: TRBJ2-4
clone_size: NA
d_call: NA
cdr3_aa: CASSLLYLGRQRKNIQYF
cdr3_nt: TGTGCCAGCAGCTTATTGTACTTGGGCCGACAGAGAAAAAACATTCAGTACTTC

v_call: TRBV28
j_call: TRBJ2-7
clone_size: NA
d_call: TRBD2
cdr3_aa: CASRTGGLAYEQYF
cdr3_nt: TGTGCCAGCCGAACGGGAGGCCTTGCCTACGAGCAGTACTTC

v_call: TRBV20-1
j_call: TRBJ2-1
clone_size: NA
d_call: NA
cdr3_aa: CSAPLGAEQFF
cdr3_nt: TGCAGTGCCCCCTTAGGAGCTGAGCAGTTCTTC

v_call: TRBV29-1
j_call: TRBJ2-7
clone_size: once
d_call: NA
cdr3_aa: CSVEGVDAVGASYEQYF
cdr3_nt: TGCAGCGTTGAAGGCGTGGACGCTGTTGGGGCCTCCTACGAGCAGTACTTC

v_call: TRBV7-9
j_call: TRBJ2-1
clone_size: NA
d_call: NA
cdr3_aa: CASSLGAEQFF
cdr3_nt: TGTGCCAGCAGCTTAGGCGCGGAGCAGTTCTTC

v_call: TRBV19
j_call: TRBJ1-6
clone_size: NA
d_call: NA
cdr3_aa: CASSTGIFYNSPLHF
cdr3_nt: TGTGCCAGTAGTACAGGGATCTTCTATAATTCACCCCTCCACTTT

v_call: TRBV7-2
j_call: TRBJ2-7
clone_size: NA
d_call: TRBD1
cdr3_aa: CASSSGLRQGYEQYF
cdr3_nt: TGTGCCAGCAGCTCTGGATTACGACAGGGATACGAGCAGTACTTC

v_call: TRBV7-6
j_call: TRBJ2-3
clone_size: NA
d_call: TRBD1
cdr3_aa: CASSLRAGGRGTDTQYF
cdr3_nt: TGTGCCAGCAGCTTAAGGGCAGGGGGTAGGGGCACAGATACGCAGTATTTT

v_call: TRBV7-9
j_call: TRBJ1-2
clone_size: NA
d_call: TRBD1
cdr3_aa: CASSLAFPRDRGRYGYTF
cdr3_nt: TGTGCCAGCAGCTTAGCTTTCCCTCGGGACAGGGGGCGGTATGGCTACACCTTC

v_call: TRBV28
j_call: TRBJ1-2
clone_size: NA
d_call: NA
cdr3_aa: CASSTPPQGGYTF
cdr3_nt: TGTGCCAGCTCCACCCCACCGCAGGGGGGCTACACCTTC

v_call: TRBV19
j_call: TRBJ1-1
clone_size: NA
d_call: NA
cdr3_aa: CASTWGGNTEAFF
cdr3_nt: TGTGCCAGTACATGGGGGGGCAACACTGAAGCTTTCTTT

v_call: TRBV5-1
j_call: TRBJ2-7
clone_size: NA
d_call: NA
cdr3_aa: CASSRTDSRLSYEQYF
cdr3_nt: TGCGCCAGCAGCCGCACGGACAGCCGCTTATCCTACGAGCAGTACTTC

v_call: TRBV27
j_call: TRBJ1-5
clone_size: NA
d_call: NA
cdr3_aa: CASSLNGNNQPQHF
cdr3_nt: TGTGCCAGCAGTTTAAACGGGAACAATCAGCCCCAGCATTTT

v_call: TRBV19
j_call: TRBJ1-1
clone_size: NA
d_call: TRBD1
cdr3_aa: CASRQGLTEAFF
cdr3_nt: TGTGCCAGTCGACAGGGCCTTACCGAAGCTTTCTTT

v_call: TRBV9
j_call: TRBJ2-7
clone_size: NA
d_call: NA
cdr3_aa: CASSPRSTPSEQYF
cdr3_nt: TGTGCCAGCAGCCCCCGGAGCACACCATCCGAGCAGTACTTC

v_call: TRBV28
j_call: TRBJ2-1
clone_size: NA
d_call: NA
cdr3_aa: CASSPSLRLVLNEQFF
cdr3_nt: TGTGCCAGCAGCCCCTCCCTGCGACTAGTATTGAATGAGCAGTTCTTC

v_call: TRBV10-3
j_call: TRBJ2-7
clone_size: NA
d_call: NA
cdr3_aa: CAISESFLSGGGFQYEQYF
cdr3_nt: TGTGCCATCAGTGAGTCGTTCCTGAGTGGGGGAGGTTTTCAATACGAGCAGTACTTC

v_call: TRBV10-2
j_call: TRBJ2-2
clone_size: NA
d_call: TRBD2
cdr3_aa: CASGEGGLAGAGELFF
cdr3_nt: TGCGCCAGCGGGGAAGGGGGCTTAGCGGGGGCCGGGGAGCTGTTTTTT

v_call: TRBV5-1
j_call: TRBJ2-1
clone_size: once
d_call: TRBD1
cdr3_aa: CASSLALGQKYNEQFF
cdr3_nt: TGCGCCAGCAGCTTGGCCTTGGGACAGAAGTACAATGAGCAGTTCTTC

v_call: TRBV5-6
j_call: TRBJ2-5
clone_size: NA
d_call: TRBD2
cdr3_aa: CASSSGLAGVETQYF
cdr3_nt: TGTGCCAGCAGCTCAGGACTAGCGGGGGTAGAGACCCAGTACTTC

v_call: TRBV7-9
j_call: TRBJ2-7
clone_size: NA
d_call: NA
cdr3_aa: CASSLAGTSDSFSYEQYF
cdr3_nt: TGTGCCAGCAGCTTAGCCGGGACATCTGACTCGTTTAGCTACGAGCAGTACTTC

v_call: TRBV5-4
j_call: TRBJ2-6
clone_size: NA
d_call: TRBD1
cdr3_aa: CASSQPGQGTGANVLTF
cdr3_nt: TGTGCCAGCAGCCAACCAGGACAGGGAACTGGGGCCAACGTCCTGACTTTC

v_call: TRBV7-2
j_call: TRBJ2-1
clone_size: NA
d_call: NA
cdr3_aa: CASSFLGPGVANEQFF
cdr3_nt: TGTGCCAGCAGCTTCCTGGGCCCCGGGGTGGCCAATGAGCAGTTCTTC

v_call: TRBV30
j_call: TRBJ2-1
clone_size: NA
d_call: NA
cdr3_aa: CAWFTYNEQFF
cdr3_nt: TGTGCCTGGTTTACCTACAATGAGCAGTTCTTC

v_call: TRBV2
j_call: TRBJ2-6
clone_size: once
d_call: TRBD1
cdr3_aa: CASSTGTGRLWGANVLTF
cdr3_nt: TGTGCCAGCTCAACCGGGACAGGGCGTCTCTGGGGGGCCAACGTCCTGACTTTC

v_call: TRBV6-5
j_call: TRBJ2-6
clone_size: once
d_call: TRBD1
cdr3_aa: CASRRQGSYVLTF
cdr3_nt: TGTGCCAGCAGACGACAGGGTTCTTACGTCCTGACTTTC

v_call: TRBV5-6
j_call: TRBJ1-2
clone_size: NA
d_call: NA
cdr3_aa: CASSLLGQGQLLFF
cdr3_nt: TGTGCCAGCAGCCTCCTGGGTCAGGGTCAGCTTTTGTTCTTC

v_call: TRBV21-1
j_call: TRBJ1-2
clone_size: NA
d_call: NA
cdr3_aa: CASSKVRFYGYTF
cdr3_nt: TGTGCCAGCAGCAAAGTGAGGTTCTATGGCTACACCTTC

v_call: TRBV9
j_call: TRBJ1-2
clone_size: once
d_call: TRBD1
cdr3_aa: CASSVKGGTYGYTF
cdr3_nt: TGTGCCAGCAGTGTAAAAGGGGGCACCTATGGCTACACCTTC

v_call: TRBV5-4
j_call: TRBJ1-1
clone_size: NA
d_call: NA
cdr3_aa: CASSLDRANTEAFF
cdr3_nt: TGTGCCAGCAGCTTGGACAGGGCGAACACTGAAGCTTTCTTT

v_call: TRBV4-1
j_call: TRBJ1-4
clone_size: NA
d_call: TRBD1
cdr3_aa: CASSQTPGQVNEKLFF
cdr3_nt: TGCGCCAGCAGCCAGACTCCGGGACAGGTGAATGAAAAACTGTTTTTT

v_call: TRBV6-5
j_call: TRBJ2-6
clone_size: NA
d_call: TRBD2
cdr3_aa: CARKAGGTGGVLTF
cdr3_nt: TGTGCCAGAAAGGCGGGAGGAACCGGTGGCGTCCTGACTTTC

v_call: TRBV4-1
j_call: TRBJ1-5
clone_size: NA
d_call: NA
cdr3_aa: CASSQDDRRNQPQHF
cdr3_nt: TGCGCCAGCAGCCAAGACGACAGGCGGAATCAGCCCCAGCATTTT

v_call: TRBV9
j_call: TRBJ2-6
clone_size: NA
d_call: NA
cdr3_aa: CASSVWASGANVLTF
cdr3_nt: TGTGCCAGCAGCGTTTGGGCCTCTGGGGCCAACGTCCTGACTTTC

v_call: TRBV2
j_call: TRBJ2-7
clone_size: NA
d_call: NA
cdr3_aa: CASRSTGSYEQYF
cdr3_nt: TGTGCCAGCAGATCGACAGGCTCCTACGAGCAGTACTTC

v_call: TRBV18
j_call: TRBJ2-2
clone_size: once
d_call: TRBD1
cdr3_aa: CASSPRDRAGTGELFF
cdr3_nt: TGTGCCAGCTCACCGAGGGACAGGGCGGGCACCGGGGAGCTGTTTTTT

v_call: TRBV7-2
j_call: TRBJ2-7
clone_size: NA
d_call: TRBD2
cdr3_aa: CASSLRLAGYEQYF
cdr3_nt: TGTGCCAGCAGCTTAAGACTAGCGGGCTACGAGCAGTACTTC

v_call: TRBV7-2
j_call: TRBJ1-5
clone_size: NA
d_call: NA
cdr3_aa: CASSFLYDQPQHF
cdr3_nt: TGTGCCAGCAGCTTCCTCTATGATCAGCCCCAGCATTTT

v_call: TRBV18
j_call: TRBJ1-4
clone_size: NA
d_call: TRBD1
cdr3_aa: CASSPVFRGDEKLFF
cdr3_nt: TGTGCCAGCTCACCAGTGTTCAGGGGGGACGAAAAACTGTTTTTT

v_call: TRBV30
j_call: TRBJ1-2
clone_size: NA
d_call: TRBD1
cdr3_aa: CAGGPGQAFYYGYTF
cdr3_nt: TGTGCCGGAGGACCGGGACAGGCGTTCTACTATGGCTACACCTTC

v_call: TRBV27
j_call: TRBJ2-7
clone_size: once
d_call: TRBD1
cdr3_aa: CASSVRDRSKEQYF
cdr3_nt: TGTGCCAGCAGTGTCCGGGACAGGAGCAAAGAGCAGTACTTC

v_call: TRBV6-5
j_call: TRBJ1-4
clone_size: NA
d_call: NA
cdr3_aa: CASRRRGATNEKLFF
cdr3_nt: TGTGCCAGCAGACGACGGGGGGCAACTAATGAAAAACTGTTTTTT

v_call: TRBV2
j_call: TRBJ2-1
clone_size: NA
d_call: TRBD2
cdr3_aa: CASGWTSGGAVDEQFF
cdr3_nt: TGTGCCAGCGGATGGACTAGCGGGGGGGCCGTTGATGAGCAGTTCTTC

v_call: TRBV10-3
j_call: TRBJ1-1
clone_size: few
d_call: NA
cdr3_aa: CAISELPRGRGNTEAFF
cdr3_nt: TGTGCCATCAGTGAGTTGCCCAGGGGCAGGGGGAACACTGAAGCTTTCTTT

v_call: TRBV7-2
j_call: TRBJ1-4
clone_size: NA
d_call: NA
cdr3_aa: CASSSTGQGFNEKLFF
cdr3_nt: TGTGCCAGCAGCTCGACCGGGCAGGGGTTTAATGAAAAACTGTTTTTT

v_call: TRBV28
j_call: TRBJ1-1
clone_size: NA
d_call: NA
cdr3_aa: CASLRDRSNTEAFF
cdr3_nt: TGTGCCAGTCTCCGAGACAGGTCGAACACTGAAGCTTTCTTT

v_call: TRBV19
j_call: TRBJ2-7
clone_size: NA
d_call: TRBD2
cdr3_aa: CASRLAGAREQYF
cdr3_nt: TGTGCCAGTAGACTAGCGGGAGCGCGGGAGCAGTACTTC

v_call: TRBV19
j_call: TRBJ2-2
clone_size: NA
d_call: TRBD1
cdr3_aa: CASSLTGWNAGELFF
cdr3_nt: TGTGCCAGTAGTTTGACAGGGTGGAACGCCGGGGAGCTGTTTTTT